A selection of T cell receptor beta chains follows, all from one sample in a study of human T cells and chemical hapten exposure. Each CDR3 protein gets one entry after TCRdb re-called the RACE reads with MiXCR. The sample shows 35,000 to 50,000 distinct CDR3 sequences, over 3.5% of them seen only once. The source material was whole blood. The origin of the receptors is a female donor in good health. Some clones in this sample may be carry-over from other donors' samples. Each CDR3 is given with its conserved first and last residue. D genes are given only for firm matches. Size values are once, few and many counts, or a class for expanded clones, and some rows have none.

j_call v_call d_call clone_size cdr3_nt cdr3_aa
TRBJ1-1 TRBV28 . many . CASSTSVDGGWSTEAFF
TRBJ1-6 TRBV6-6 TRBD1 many TGTGCCAGCAGTCGGAAGGACAGGGAAGAGTCACCCCTCCACTTT CASSRKDREESPLHF
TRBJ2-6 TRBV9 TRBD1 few TGTGCCAGATTTCCGGGACAGGGGAGAGGCGCCTCCCTTGAAATTACTGGGGCCAACGTCCTGACTTTC CARFPGQGRGASLEITGANVLTF
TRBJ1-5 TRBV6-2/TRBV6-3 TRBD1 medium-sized TGTGCCAGCAGTTATCCGGGACAGGAAACCCAGCCCCAGCATTTT CASSYPGQETQPQHF
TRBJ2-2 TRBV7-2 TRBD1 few TGTGCCAGCAGGGCCGGGACAGCGAACACCGGGGAGCTGTTTTTT CASRAGTANTGELFF
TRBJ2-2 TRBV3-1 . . TGTGCCAGCAGCCAAGAAGTTGCGGCCGGGGAGCTGTTTTTT CASSQEVAAGELFF
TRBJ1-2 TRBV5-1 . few TGCGCCAGCAGCTTGGCAACAGGGTATTTTGGCTACACCTTC CASSLATGYFGYTF
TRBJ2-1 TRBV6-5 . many TGTGCCAGCAGTTATTTGGGGGCAAGGAAGCAGTTCTTC CASSYLGARKQFF
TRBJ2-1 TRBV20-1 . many TGCAGTGCTACCCCTGGCAGGGCCTCATACCACAATGAGCAGTTCTTC CSATPGRASYHNEQFF
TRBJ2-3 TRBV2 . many TGTGCCAGCAGTGAAGTTGGGAGACTACCAATAGAGTATTTT CASSEVGRLPIEYF
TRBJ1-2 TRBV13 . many TGTGCCAGCAGCCAAGCGGGAGGGGCCTATGGCTACACCTTC CASSQAGGAYGYTF
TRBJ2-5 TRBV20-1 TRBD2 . TGCAGTGCTTCCCTCGACGGGGGGGTCCAAGAGACCCAGTACTTC CSASLDGGVQETQYF